This T cell receptor beta chain comes out of a study of T-cell memory formation after mild COVID-19. Looking at the study overall: Across donors, TCR clusters were largely donor specific. Broader study findings: Some clones that responded were present in memory (sampled pre-infection), which suggests cross-reactive memory joined.

TCRdb ran MiXCR on the 5' RACE reads and lists one entry per CDR3 protein. The table has hundreds of thousands of distinct CDR3 sequences, under 25% seen once; the top ten hold 21%. With respect to this clonotype: Antigen specificity is unknown.

The V gene lost 4 bases and the J gene lost 6 bases, with 8 bases spanning the gap. This CDR3 contains 12 residues. The V gene's germline CDR1 is SGHTA and CDR2 FQGNSA. The chain uses TRBV7-2 and TRBJ2-3; D ambiguous. This receptor was obtained from a man younger than 30 who had mild COVID-19 (a few samples of this study predate the infection). Cell type and time point are not known. Input material: PBMCs or a T cell subset sorted from them (not recorded which). The CDR3 coding sequence is TGTGCCAGCAGCTGGGGTTGGGATACGCAGTATTTT. It is translated as CASSWGWDTQYF. Together with reference TRBV7-2 and TRBJ2-3, the CDR3 gives the full variable domain: GAGVSQSPSNKVTEKGKDVELRCDPISGHTALYWYRQSLGQGLEFLIYFQGNSAPDKSGLPSDRFSAERTGGSVSTLTIQRTQQEDSAVYLCASSWGWDTQYFGPGTRLTVL.